A single sample gave rise to the 14 T cell receptor beta chains below, sequenced in a study of T-cell memory formation after mild COVID-19. TCRdb processed the 5' RACE reads anew with MiXCR; each CDR3 protein has one entry. The sample carries some 330,000 distinct CDR3 sequences, roughly 21% recorded once. The sequencing input was PBMCs or a T cell subset sorted from them (not recorded which). These receptors originate from an adult woman who had mild COVID-19 (a few samples of this study predate the infection). Cell type and time point are not known.

The V and J genes are TRBV12-3 or TRBV12-4 and TRBJ1-1; D ambiguous. The CDR3 sequence is 14 residues long. V dropped 7 bases and J dropped 4 bases, with 16 bases sitting between them. This CDR3 is CASTSLGVLTEAFF. CDR3 coding DNA: TGTGCCAGCACCAGCCTAGGAGTTCTCACTGAAGCTTTCTTT.

The chain links TRBV14 to TRBJ2-5; the D is unclear. Deletions cut 5 bases from V and 4 bases from J, with 14 bases between. Germline assignment: CDR1 SGHDN and CDR2 FVKESK. This CDR3 spans 14 amino acids. CDR3 DNA sequence: TGTGCCAGCAGCTTGACTTCTACGGGAGAGACCCAGTACTTC. Translation gives CASSLTSTGETQYF.

This clonotype was found many times. The rearrangement uses TRBV6-2 or TRBV6-3 and TRBJ2-6, with no clear D. Trimming removed 2 bases at V and 1 base at J, with 6 bases between. The CDR3 contains 15 residues. The germline V gene has CDR1 MNHEY and CDR2 SVGEGT. The CDR3 bases are TGTGCCAGCAGTTACGACGGGTCTGGGGCCAACGTCCTGACTTTC. It is translated as CASSYDGSGANVLTF.

The V gene is TRBV6-2 or TRBV6-3, the J gene TRBJ1-2; possibly TRBD1 for D (5 bases). Trimming took off 6 bases at V and 4 bases at J, with 15 bases between the two ends. The germline CDR1 and CDR2 sequences are MNHEY and SVGEGT. CDR3 length: 14 amino acids. The DNA of the CDR3 is TGTGCCAGCAGGACAGTGGGACTTCGCTATGGCTACACCTTC. Residues: CASRTVGLRYGYTF.

In its sample, this clonotype was seen a few times. V usage is TRBV7-8 and J usage is TRBJ1-1; D might be TRBD1 (5 bases). V dropped 5 bases and J dropped 3 bases, with 13 bases sitting between them. Germline CDR1 and CDR2: SGHVS and FQNEAQ. The CDR3 length is 14 residues. CDR3 sequence (DNA): TGTGCCAGCAGCGTCGGTGACAGTTACACTGAAGCTTTCTTT. It translates to CASSVGDSYTEAFF. The full variable domain, its missing parts supplied by reference TRBV7-8 and TRBJ1-1, is GAGVSQSPRYKVAKRGQDVALRCDPISGHVSLFWYQQALGQGPEFLTYFQNEAQLDKSGLPSDRFFAERPEGSVSTLKIQRTQQEDSAVYLCASSVGDSYTEAFFGQGTRLTVV.

In its sample, this clonotype was seen a few times. At one end, the junction sequence differs from germline, possibly due to a read error. The chain links TRBV4-2 to TRBJ2-1; weak D call: TRBD2 (6 bases). The CDR3 runs 15 residues. CDR1 is LGHNA, CDR2 YNFKEQ, per germline. The CDR3 protein is CASSQDVSPRGLRLF. As DNA, the CDR3 is TGTGCCAGCAGCCAAGATGTTAGCCCTCGGGGGTTGAGGCTCTTC.

The chain carries TRBV6-5 and TRBJ2-2, with D perhaps matching TRBD2 (6 bases). The CDR3 length is 16 residues. The V end lost 0 bases, the J end lost 2 bases, and 10 bases lay between the germline ends. The V gene's germline CDR1 is MNHEY and CDR2 SVGAGI. CDR3 DNA sequence: TGTGCCAGCAGTTACTCGCCGGGACTCAACACCGGGGAGCTGTTTTTT. Amino acids: CASSYSPGLNTGELFF.

This clonotype has at least ten counts. The chain links TRBV7-9 to TRBJ1-1; D might be TRBD1 (5 bases). The V gene's germline CDR1 is SEHNR and CDR2 FQNEAQ (reference sequence). CDR3 length: 15 residues. V shed 5 bases and J shed 1 base, with 14 bases lying between them. The CDR3 region has the DNA TGTGCCAGCAGCCCGATCGACAGCGAGAACACTGAAGCTTTCTTT. Its translation: CASSPIDSENTEAFF.

The chain has TRBV12-3 or TRBV12-4 and TRBJ2-3, with 8 bases matching TRBD2. The CDR3 covers 14 residues. The J segment lost 1 base and the V segment lost 8 bases, leaving 5 bases of the junction unmatched. The CDR3 region is CASGGGPGTDTQYF. As DNA, the CDR3 is TGTGCCAGCGGCGGGGGGCCTGGCACAGATACGCAGTATTTT.

The CDR3 coding sequence is TGTGCCAGTAGTCACCTTATGACTGAAGCTTTCTTT. Its protein is CASSHLMTEAFF. This rearrangement joins TRBV19 to TRBJ1-1; D remains ambiguous. Germline V CDR1 and CDR2: LNHDA, SQIVND (reference sequence). V was clipped by 5 bases and J by 5 bases, with 9 bases between them. CDR3 length equals 12 residues.

The rearrangement links TRBV20-1 to TRBJ1-2, with 9 bases identical to TRBD1. Germline V lookup: CDR1 DFQATT, CDR2 SNEGSKA (reference sequence). The J segment lost 7 bases and the V segment lost 6 bases, leaving 9 bases of the junction unmatched. This CDR3 is 13 amino acids long. Here the CDR3 reads CSAIRDRAAGYTF. CDR3 nucleotides: TGCAGTGCCATCCGGGACAGGGCTGCTGGCTACACCTTC.

This clonotype has just a few counts. The rearrangement links TRBV28 to TRBJ1-6; D is uncertain. The V gene lost 6 bases and the J gene lost 10 bases, with 7 bases spanning the gap. Germline V lookup: CDR1 MDHEN, CDR2 SYDVKM. This CDR3 comprises 11 residues. The CDR3: CASRARSPLHF. The CDR3 bases are TGTGCCAGCAGGGCACGATCACCCCTCCACTTT. The full variable domain, rest sourced from reference TRBV28 and TRBJ1-6, is DVKVTQSSRYLVKRTGEKVFLECVQDMDHENMFWYRQDPGLGLRLIYFSYDVKMKEKGDIPEGYSVSREKKERFSLILESASTNQTSMYLCASRARSPLHFGNGTRLTVT.

This clonotype was seen ten or more times. V usage is TRBV6-2 or TRBV6-3 and J usage is TRBJ2-7; TRBD1 is a possible D gene (5 bases). From germline, CDR1 is MNHEY and CDR2 SVGEGT. With 3 bases removed from V and 6 bases from J, the gap between germline ends came to 9 bases. CDR3 length equals 12 residues. CDR3 loop: CASSYGQSEQYF. The CDR3 DNA follows: TGTGCCAGCAGTTATGGACAAAGCGAGCAGTACTTC.

The chain is built from TRBV29-1 and TRBJ1-2; D unclear. The CDR3 is made up of 15 amino acids. Germline loops: CDR1 SQVTM, CDR2 ANQGSEA. Trimming took off 7 bases at V and 0 bases at J, with 18 bases between the two ends. Here the CDR3 reads CSAPRHPRSNYGYTF. Here the CDR3 DNA reads TGCAGCGCTCCTCGACACCCAAGGTCTAACTATGGCTACACCTTC.